These 20 T cell receptor beta chains came from one sample sequenced in a study of cytomegalovirus exposure and HLA in healthy donors. Primers included in the PCR were 60 Vbeta and 13 Jbeta primers. TCRdb keeps only in-frame clones here, not all; method: immunoSEQ multiplex PCR. This sample has 97,000 or so clones; more than 60% occur once, and the top ten carry 2.5%. Input material: PBMCs. The source of these receptors is a man aged 45-60 years in good health and CMV-seronegative.

The rearrangement links TRBV9 to TRBJ2-1; 9 nucleotides line up with TRBD2. In germline, CDR1 is SGDLS, CDR2 YYNGEE. This CDR3 has 15 residues. The J segment lost 9 bases and the V segment lost 5 bases, leaving 12 bases of the junction unmatched. The CDR3 protein is CASSEGSAGGAEQFF. CDR3 DNA: TGTGCCAGCAGTGAGGGCTCAGCGGGGGGCGCTGAGCAGTTCTTC.

V and J are TRBV5-4 and TRBJ2-5, with D perhaps TRBD1 (5 bases). Germline CDR1 is SGHNT and CDR2 is YYREEE (reference sequence). The V gene lost 4 bases and the J gene lost 4 bases, with 14 bases spanning the gap. The CDR3 is 14 amino acids. The CDR3 bases are TGTGCCAGCAGCGCCACAGGCAGATTAGAGACCCAGTACTTC. This gives the protein CASSATGRLETQYF.

The genes are TRBV5-1 and TRBJ2-2; D gene uncertain. CDR1 SGHRS and CDR2 YFSETQ come from the germline V gene. V gave up 2 bases and J gave up 5 bases, with 7 bases separating them. This CDR3 has 13 residues. In nucleotides, the CDR3 is TGCGCCAGCAGCTTCGCACTAACCGGGGAGCTGTTTTTT. Translating gives CASSFALTGELFF.

The V and J genes are TRBV2 and TRBJ1-4; D remains unclear. There are 18 residues in the CDR3. CDR1 and CDR2 (germline): SNHLY, FYNNEI. The V end was cut by 1 base, the J end by 10 bases, with 25 bases between. The CDR3 DNA reads TGTGCCAGCAGTGAAGATGATGTCCCTAGCCGGAACGATGGAAAACTGTTTTTT. The encoded protein is CASSEDDVPSRNDGKLFF.

V gene TRBV7-8 combines with J gene TRBJ1-1; D not resolved. There are 17 residues in the CDR3. Germline V CDR1 and CDR2: SGHVS, FQNEAQ. Trimming pared 1 base from V and 2 bases from J, leaving 17 bases between. The CDR3 DNA is TGTGCCAGCAGCTTAGTTTCGGGGATTGGGGTTAACACTGAAGCTTTCTTT. It codes for CASSLVSGIGVNTEAFF.

The chain is built from TRBV7-6 and TRBJ2-5, with 11 bases that match TRBD2. Germline-derived CDR1 and CDR2 are SGHVS and FNYEAQ. This CDR3 is built from 15 residues. V lost 5 bases to trimming and J lost 4 bases; unmatched junction nucleotides: 6. The CDR3 sequence is CASSKTSGGRETQYF. In nucleotides, the CDR3 is TGTGCCAGCAGCAAAACTAGCGGGGGTCGAGAGACCCAGTACTTC.

The V and J genes are TRBV19 and TRBJ2-3, with D possibly being TRBD2 (5 bases). The CDR3 has 16 residues. The V gene's germline CDR1 is LNHDA and CDR2 SQIVND (reference sequence). V was cut by 5 bases and J by 5 bases, with 20 bases left in between. The CDR3 here is CASSAPSRPGRDTQYF. CDR3 bases: TGTGCCAGTAGTGCCCCGAGCAGGCCGGGGAGAGATACGCAGTATTTT.

CDR3 in amino acids: CASSPGTGLYEQYF. The CDR3 bases are TGTGCCAGCAGCCCGGGGACAGGGTTGTACGAGCAGTACTTC. V usage is TRBV11-2 and J usage is TRBJ2-7; 9 nucleotides match TRBD1. Losses at the gene ends were 5 bases for V and 4 bases for J; bases not matched to a gene: 6. This CDR3 comprises 14 residues. Per the germline V gene, CDR1 is SGHAT and CDR2 is FQNNGV.

This rearrangement joins TRBV5-3 to TRBJ2-5; 10 bases fit TRBD1. The end of the DNA fits TRBJ2-7 better, so the J call may be wrong. TRBV5-3 is an ORF, and what it does is uncertain. There are 17 residues in the CDR3. As DNA, the CDR3 is TGTGCCAGAAGCTGCGTGGGACAGGGGACAAGCTCCTACGAGCAGTACTTC. Translated: CARSCVGQGTSSYEQYF.

V is TRBV7-9 and J is TRBJ2-5, with D perhaps TRBD2 (6 bases). CDR1 is SEHNR and CDR2 is FQNEAQ in the germline V gene (reference sequence). Deletions cut 5 bases from V and 5 bases from J, with 18 bases between. The CDR3 runs 15 residues. CDR3 sequence reads: CASSGDLLGGETQYF. Here the CDR3 DNA reads TGTGCCAGCAGCGGGGACCTCCTCGGAGGGGAGACCCAGTACTTC.

In its sample, this clone was seen once. This rearrangement joins TRBV28 to TRBJ1-1; D is possibly TRBD1 (5 bases). The CDR3 contains 13 residues. Trimming removed 3 bases from V and 6 bases from J, with 11 bases in between. Germline V CDR1 and CDR2: MDHEN, SYDVKM. The CDR3 coding sequence is TGTGCCAGCAGTTTGATTGGGGACTCTGAAGCTTTCTTT. Protein sequence: CASSLIGDSEAFF.

This clone was observed a handful of times. The rearrangement uses TRBV6-4 and TRBJ1-5, with a possible D match to TRBD1 (5 bases). Germline V CDR1 and CDR2: MRHNA, SNTAGT. V was shortened by 8 bases and J by 4 bases, with 24 bases between the two germline ends. This CDR3 comprises 17 residues. CDR3 DNA sequence: TGTGCCAGCTTCCTAGGGGAGGGTGTTATAGCAAATCAGCCCCAGCATTTT. It codes for CASFLGEGVIANQPQHF.

The genes are TRBV28 and TRBJ1-5; a weak D match, TRBD1 (6 bases). Trimming pared 5 bases from V and 2 bases from J, leaving 25 bases between. The CDR3 extends over 19 amino acids. Germline V gene lookup returns CDR1 MDHEN and CDR2 SYDVKM. In nucleotides, the CDR3 is TGTGCCAGCAGTCAACGGGGGGGCCTATTATTACTGGGCAATCAGCCCCAGCATTTT. This codes for CASSQRGGLLLLGNQPQHF.

This chain links TRBV4-2 with TRBJ2-5, with no clear D. This CDR3 has 14 residues. The V and J ends lost 2 bases and 2 bases respectively, with 9 bases between them. Germline assignment: CDR1 LGHNA and CDR2 YNFKEQ. The CDR3 reads CASSQRAIQETQYF. The CDR3 nucleotides read TGTGCCAGCAGCCAAAGAGCGATACAAGAGACCCAGTACTTC.

In this sample, this clone turned up once. The J gene is TRBJ1-1, the V gene TRBV10-2; D is unresolved. Deletions cut 5 bases from V and 3 bases from J, with 13 bases between. The CDR3 length is 14 residues. The germline V gene has CDR1 WSHSY and CDR2 SAAADI. The CDR3 coding sequence is TGCGCCAGCAGTCGGCCCGGGGAGCACACTGAAGCTTTCTTT. Translation gives CASSRPGEHTEAFF.

V usage is TRBV9 and J usage is TRBJ2-1; 11 bases fit TRBD2. In germline, CDR1 is SGDLS, CDR2 YYNGEE. This CDR3 has 17 residues. V trimming: 0 bases; J trimming: 3 bases; junction bases outside the gene matches: 5. CDR3 DNA sequence: TGTGCCAGCAGCGTAGATAGCGGGGGGGCTGTCTACAATGAGCAGTTCTTC. Translating gives CASSVDSGGAVYNEQFF.

This chain joins TRBV4-2 and TRBJ1-2; no clear D gene. This CDR3 is 13 amino acids long. The V gene's germline CDR1 is LGHNA and CDR2 YNFKEQ. Trimming cost V 4 bases and J 3 bases, with 9 bases left between them. In DNA, the CDR3 is TGTGCCAGCAGCCCCCGACAAGACTATGGCTACACCTTC. It encodes CASSPRQDYGYTF.

This sequence joins TRBV9 and TRBJ2-2; D remains unclear. Germline V CDR1 and CDR2: SGDLS, YYNGEE. Trimming removed 4 bases from V and 7 bases from J, with 8 bases in between. This CDR3 has 12 amino acids. CDR3 DNA sequence: TGTGCCAGCAGCACACCCCGCGGGGAGCTGTTTTTT. This sequence encodes CASSTPRGELFF.

The genes are TRBV21-1 and TRBJ2-1; TRBD2 was called by the table and not checked on the DNA. TRBV21-1 is classified as a pseudogene. The CDR3 sequence is 19 residues long. This CDR3 is CASSKMPTSGRAGSNEQFF. Here the CDR3 DNA reads TGTGCCAGCAGCAAAATGCCGACTAGCGGGAGGGCCGGTTCCAATGAGCAGTTCTTC.

CDR3 sequence (DNA): TGTGCCAGCCGCACCCCGGGGGGAGCCAAAAACATTCAGTACTTC. Amino acid sequence: CASRTPGGAKNIQYF. V gene TRBV27 combines with J gene TRBJ2-4; 7 bases line up with TRBD2. The CDR3 covers 15 residues. Germline lookup yields CDR1 MNHEY and CDR2 SMNVEV (reference sequence). With 8 bases clipped from V and 0 bases from J, the junction kept 7 bases outside the gene matches.